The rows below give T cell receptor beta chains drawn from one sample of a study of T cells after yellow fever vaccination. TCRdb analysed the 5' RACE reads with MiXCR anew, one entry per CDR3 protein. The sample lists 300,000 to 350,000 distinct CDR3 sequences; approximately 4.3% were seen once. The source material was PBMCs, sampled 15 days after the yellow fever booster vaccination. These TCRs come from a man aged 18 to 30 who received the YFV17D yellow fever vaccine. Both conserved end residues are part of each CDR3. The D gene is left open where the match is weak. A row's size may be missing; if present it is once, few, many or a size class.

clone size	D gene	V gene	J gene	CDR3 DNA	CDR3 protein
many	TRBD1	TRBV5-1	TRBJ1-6	TGCGCCAGCAGCTTATCGGGACAGGTTCGTGGTTCACCCCTCCACTTT	CASSLSGQVRGSPLHF
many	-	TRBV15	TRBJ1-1	TGTGCCACCAGCACCGCGGGAAAGAGGGAGACTGAAGCTTTCTTT	CATSTAGKRETEAFF
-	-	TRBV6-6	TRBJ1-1	TGTGCCAGCGCCTGGGGAACAGGGTTGAACACTGAAGCTTTCTTT	CASAWGTGLNTEAFF
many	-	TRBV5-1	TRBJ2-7	TGCGCCAGCAGCCTTAACCCTCGGGGGTCCTACGAGCAGTACTTC	CASSLNPRGSYEQYF
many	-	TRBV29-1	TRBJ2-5	TGCAGCGCCGTACAGGGCCGGGAAACCCAGTACTTC	CSAVQGRETQYF
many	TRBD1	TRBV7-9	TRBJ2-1	TGTGCCAGCAGTGGACAGGGGAGGGGTGAGCAGTTCTTC	CASSGQGRGEQFF
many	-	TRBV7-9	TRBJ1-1	TGTGCCAGCAGCTTAAGGAGGAGTGGGGCAGCTAACACTGAAGCTTTCTTT	CASSLRRSGAANTEAFF
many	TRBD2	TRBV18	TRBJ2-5	TGTGCCAGCTCACCACGCGGTAGCGGGGGGTCAGAGACCCAGTACTTC	CASSPRGSGGSETQYF
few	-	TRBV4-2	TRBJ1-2	TGTGCCAGCAGCCAACAGGAATATGGCTACACCTTC	CASSQQEYGYTF
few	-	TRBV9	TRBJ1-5	TGTGCCAGCAGCGTCGAGGATTATAATCAGCCCCAGCATTTT	CASSVEDYNQPQHF
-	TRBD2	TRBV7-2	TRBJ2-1	TGTGCCAGCAGCCCTTACGGGCGGGGGGGTTTAAGCTCCTACAATGAGCAGTTCTTC	CASSPYGRGGLSSYNEQFF
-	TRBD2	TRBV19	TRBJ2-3	TGTGCCAGTACAGGGCTAGCGGGGGGGCCGCCAGATACGCAGTATTTT	CASTGLAGGPPDTQYF
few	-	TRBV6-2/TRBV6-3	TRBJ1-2	TGTGCCAGCAGTTACTCCAGGGGAGTCGGCTCTGTTAACTATGGCTACACCTTC	CASSYSRGVGSVNYGYTF
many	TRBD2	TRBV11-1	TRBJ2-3	TGTGCCAGCGGAGGACTAGGGCCCTACACAGATACGCAGTATTTT	CASGGLGPYTDTQYF
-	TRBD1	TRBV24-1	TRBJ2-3	TGTGCCACCAGTGACCCAGGGACAGGGGGCAGCGCAGATACGCAGTATTTT	CATSDPGTGGSADTQYF
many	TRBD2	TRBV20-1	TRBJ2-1	TGCAGTGCCTCCGGGACTAGCGGGGTCGTGGGACTGTTCTTC	CSASGTSGVVGLFF
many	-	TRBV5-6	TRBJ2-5	TGTGCCAGCAGCTTGGCCGACCCATACCAAGAGACCCAGTACTTC	CASSLADPYQETQYF
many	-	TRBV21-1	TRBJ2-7	TGTGCCATACAGGGCTACGAGCAGTACTTC	CAIQGYEQYF
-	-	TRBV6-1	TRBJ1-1	TGTGCCAGCAGTGAGATAGACACGGATGAAGCTTTCTTT	CASSEIDTDEAFF
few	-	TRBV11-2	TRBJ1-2	TGTGCCAGCAGCTTAGTCCAGGTCGTGGGGTCGGGAGGCTACACCTTC	CASSLVQVVGSGGYTF
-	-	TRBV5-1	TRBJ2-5	TGCGCCAGCAGCTTGGAGTCGGGGGAGACCCAGTACTTC	CASSLESGETQYF
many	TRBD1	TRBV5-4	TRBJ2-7	TGTGCCAGCAGCTCTACTTGGACAGGCTCCTACGAGCAGTACTTC	CASSSTWTGSYEQYF
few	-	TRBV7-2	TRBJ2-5	TGTGCCAGCAGCCGGGTAACCCAAGAGACCCAGTACTTC	CASSRVTQETQYF
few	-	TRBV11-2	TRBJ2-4	TGTGCCAGCAGCTTAGGCTCGAGCATTCAGTACTTC	CASSLGSSIQYF
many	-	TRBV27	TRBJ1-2	TGTGCCAGCAGTTTCGACGGAAACTATGGCTACACCTTC	CASSFDGNYGYTF
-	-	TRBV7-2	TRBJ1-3	TGTGCCAGCAGCTTCCGATACGGAGGGGCGGCCTCTGGAAACACCATATATTTT	CASSFRYGGAASGNTIYF
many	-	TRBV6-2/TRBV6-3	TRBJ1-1	TGTGCCAGCAGTTACAGTGGGAGCGGGCAGACTGAAGCTTTCTTT	CASSYSGSGQTEAFF
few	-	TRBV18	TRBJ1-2	TGTGCCAGCTCACCAGCGGCAGGGGACCTGGAAGGCTACACCTTC	CASSPAAGDLEGYTF
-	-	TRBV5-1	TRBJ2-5	TGCGCCAGCAGCTTGTACGGGGCGTACCAAGAGACCCAGTACTTC	CASSLYGAYQETQYF
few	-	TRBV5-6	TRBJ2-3	TGTGCCAGCAGAGGCCTAAATCTGGATACGCAGTATTTT	CASRGLNLDTQYF
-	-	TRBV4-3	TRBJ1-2	TGCGCCAGCAGCCAAATGGCAGGGCGAGGCTACACCTTC	CASSQMAGRGYTF
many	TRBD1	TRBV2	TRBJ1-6	TGTGCCAGCCGGGGACAGGGTGGGAGAACACCCCTCCACTTT	CASRGQGGRTPLHF